This T cell receptor (beta chain) was recovered during a study of cytomegalovirus exposure and HLA in healthy donors. Regarding the study as a whole: V- and J-gene trimming in TCR beta was tied to a missense DCLRE1C variant by an analysis performed later. Only CMV serostatus was available as immune exposure information.

PCR primers comprised 60 Vbeta and 13 Jbeta primers. Profiled with immunoSEQ multiplex PCR; TCRdb holds only in-frame clones, not every one. The table has 90,000 to 120,000 clones, under 80% seen once; the top ten hold about 14%. It was healthy bone marrow donors who served as donors. This CDR3 is built from 15 residues. Losses at the gene ends were 11 bases for V and 5 bases for J; bases not matched to a gene: 14. Germline values: CDR1 LNHDA, CDR2 SQIVND (reference sequence). This clone has more than one count but fewer than ten. Its specificity is not known. The source material was PBMCs. This clonotype was obtained from a woman aged 40 to 50 in good health and CMV-seropositive. The chain combines TRBV19 with TRBJ2-2; 7 positions agree with TRBD2. The CDR3 here is CAGGDPSAGTGELFF. The CDR3 DNA reads as TGTGCCGGGGGGGACCCTAGCGCAGGGACCGGGGAGCTGTTTTTT.